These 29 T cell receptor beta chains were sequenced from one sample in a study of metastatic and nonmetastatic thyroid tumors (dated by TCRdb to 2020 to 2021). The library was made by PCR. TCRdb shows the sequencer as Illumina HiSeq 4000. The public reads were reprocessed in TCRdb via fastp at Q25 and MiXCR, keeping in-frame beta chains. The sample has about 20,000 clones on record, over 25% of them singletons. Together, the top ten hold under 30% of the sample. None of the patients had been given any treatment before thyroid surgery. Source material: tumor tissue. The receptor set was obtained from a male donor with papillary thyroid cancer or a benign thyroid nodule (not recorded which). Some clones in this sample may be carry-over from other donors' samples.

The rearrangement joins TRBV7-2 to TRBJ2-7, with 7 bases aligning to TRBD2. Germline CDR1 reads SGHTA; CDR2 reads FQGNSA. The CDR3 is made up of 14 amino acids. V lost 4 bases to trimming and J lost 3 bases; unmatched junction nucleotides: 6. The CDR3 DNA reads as TGTGCCAGCAGCTACGGAGCGGGGCTCTACGAGCAGTACTTC. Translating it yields CASSYGAGLYEQYF.

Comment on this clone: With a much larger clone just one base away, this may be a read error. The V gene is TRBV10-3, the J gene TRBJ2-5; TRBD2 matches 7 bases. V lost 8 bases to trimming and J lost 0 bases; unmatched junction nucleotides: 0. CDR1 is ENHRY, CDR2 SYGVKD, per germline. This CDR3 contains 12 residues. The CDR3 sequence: CAIAGDQETQYF. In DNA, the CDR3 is TGTGCCATCGCGGGGGACCAAGAGACCCAGTACTTC.

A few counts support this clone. The CDR3 DNA reads TGTGCCAGCAGAAGGGGGCAGGGACCGTATGGCTACACCTTC. Residues: CASRRGQGPYGYTF. The rearrangement links TRBV12-3 or TRBV12-4 to TRBJ1-2, with 7 bases that match TRBD1. V shed 6 bases and J 5 bases; nucleotides not matched to a gene: 9. The CDR3 totals 14 residues.

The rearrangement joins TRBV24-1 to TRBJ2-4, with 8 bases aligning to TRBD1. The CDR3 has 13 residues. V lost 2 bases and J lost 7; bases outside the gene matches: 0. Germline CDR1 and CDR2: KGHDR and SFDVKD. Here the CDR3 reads CATSDWTGNIQYF. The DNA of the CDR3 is TGTGCCACCAGTGATTGGACAGGGAACATTCAGTACTTC.

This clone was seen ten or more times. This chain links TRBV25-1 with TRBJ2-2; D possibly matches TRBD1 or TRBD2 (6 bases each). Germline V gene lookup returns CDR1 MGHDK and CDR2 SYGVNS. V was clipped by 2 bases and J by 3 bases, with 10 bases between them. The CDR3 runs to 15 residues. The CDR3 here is CASSERGAYTGELFF. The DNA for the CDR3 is TGTGCCAGCAGTGAAAGGGGGGCCTACACCGGGGAGCTGTTTTTT.

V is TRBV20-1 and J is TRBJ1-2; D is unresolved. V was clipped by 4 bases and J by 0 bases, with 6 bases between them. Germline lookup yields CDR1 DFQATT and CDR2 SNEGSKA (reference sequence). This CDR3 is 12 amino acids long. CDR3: CSATRTNYGYTF. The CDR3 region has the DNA TGCAGTGCTACCAGAACTAACTATGGCTACACCTTC.

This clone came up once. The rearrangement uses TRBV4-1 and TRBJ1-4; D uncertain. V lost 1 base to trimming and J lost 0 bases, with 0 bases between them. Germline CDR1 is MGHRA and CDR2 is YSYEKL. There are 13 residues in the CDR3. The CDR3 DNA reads TGCGCCAGCAGCCAAGCAACTAATGAAAAACTGTTTTTT. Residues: CASSQATNEKLFF.

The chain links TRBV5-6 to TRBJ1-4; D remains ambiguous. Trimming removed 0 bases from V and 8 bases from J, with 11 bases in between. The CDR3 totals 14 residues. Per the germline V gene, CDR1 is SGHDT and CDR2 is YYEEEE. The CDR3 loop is CASSLAGSGEKLFF. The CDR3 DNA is TGTGCCAGCAGCTTGGCTGGGAGTGGCGAAAAACTGTTTTTT. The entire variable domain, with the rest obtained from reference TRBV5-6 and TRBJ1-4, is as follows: DAGVTQSPTHLIKTRGQQVTLRCSPKSGHDTVSWYQQALGQGPQFIFQYYEEEERQRGNFPDRFSGHQFPNYSSELNVNALLLGDSALYLCASSLAGSGEKLFFGSGTQLSVL.

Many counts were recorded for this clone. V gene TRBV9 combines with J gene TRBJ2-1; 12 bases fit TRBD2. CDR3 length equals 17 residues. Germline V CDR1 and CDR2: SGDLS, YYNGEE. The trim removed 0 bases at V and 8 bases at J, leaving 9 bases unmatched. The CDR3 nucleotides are TGTGCCAGCAGCGTAGGACTAGCGGGAGTCTTGCAGGATGAGCAGTTCTTC. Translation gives CASSVGLAGVLQDEQFF.

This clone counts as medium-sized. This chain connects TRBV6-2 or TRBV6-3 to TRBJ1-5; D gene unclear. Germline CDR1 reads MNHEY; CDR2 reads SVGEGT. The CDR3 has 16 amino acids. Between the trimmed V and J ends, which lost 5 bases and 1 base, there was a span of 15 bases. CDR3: CASSPPKQNSNQPQHF. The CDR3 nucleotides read TGTGCCAGCAGTCCCCCTAAACAGAACAGCAATCAGCCCCAGCATTTT.

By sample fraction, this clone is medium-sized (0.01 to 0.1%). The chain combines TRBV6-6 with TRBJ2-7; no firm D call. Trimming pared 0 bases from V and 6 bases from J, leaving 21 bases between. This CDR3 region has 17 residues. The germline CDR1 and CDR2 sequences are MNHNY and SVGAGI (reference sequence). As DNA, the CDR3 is TGTGCCAGCAGTTACTCGTTCCCCATTTTCTCTCCGGGCGAGCAGTACTTC. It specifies CASSYSFPIFSPGEQYF.

The CDR3 bases are TGTGCCAGCAGCTTCTATTGGAGCTGGACCCAGTACTTC. Translated: CASSFYWSWTQYF. The gene calls are TRBV7-2 and TRBJ2-5; D unresolved. The CDR3 has 13 amino acids. Germline CDR1 and CDR2: SGHTA and FQGNSA. V was trimmed by 3 bases and J by 7 bases, leaving 12 bases between them.

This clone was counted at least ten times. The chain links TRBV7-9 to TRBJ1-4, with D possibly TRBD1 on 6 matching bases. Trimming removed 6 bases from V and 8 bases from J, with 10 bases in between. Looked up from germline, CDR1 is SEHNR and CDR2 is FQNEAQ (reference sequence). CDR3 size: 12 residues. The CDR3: CASRHRDEKLFF. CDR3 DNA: TGTGCCAGCAGACACAGGGACGAAAAACTGTTTTTT.

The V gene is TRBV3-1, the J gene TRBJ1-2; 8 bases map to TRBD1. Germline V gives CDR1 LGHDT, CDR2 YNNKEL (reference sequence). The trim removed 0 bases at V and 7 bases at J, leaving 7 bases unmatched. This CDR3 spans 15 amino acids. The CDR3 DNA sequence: TGTGCCAGCAGCCAAGATTCGCGGACAGGGTTTGGCTACACCTTC. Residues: CASSQDSRTGFGYTF.

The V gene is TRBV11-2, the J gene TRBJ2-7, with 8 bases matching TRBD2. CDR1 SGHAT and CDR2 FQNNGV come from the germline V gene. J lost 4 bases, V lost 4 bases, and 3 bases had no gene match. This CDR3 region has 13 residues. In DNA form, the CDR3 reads TGTGCCAGCAGCTCGGGGACTAGTTACGAGCAGTACTTC. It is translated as CASSSGTSYEQYF.

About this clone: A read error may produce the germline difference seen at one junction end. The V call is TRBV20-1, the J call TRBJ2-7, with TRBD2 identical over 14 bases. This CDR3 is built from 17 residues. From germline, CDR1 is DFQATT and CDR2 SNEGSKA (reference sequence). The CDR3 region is CCAIGLAGGPPPYEQYF. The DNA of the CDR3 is TGCTGTGCTATCGGACTAGCGGGAGGCCCTCCTCCCTACGAGCAGTACTTC.

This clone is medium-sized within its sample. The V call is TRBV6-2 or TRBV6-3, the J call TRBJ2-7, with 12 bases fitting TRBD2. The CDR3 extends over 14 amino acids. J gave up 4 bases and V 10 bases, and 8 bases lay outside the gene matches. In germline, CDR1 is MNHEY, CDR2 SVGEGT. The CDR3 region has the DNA TGTGCCACAACACCTCTAGCGGGAGGGTACGAGCAGTACTTC. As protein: CATTPLAGGYEQYF.

In DNA form, the CDR3 reads TGTGCCAGCAGTTTATCGGTCGGGGGACTAGAGCTATACGAGCAGTACTTC. Encoded protein: CASSLSVGGLELYEQYF. V is TRBV27 and J is TRBJ2-7, with 8 bases fitting TRBD2. Germline V gives CDR1 MNHEY, CDR2 SMNVEV (reference sequence). CDR3 size: 17 residues. V lost 0 bases and J lost 4; bases outside the gene matches: 11.

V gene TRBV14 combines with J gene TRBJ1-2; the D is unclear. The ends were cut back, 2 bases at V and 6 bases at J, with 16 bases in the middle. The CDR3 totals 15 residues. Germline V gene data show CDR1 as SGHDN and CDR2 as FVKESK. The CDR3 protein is CASSQRHTLWNGYTF. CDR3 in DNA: TGTGCCAGCAGCCAACGACACACGCTTTGGAATGGCTACACCTTC.

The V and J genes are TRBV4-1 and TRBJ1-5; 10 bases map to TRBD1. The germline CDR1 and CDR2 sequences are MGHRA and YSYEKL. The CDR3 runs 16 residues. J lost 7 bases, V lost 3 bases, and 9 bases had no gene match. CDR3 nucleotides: TGCGCCAGCAGCCAGTCACCGGGACAGGGGAAGCAGCCCCAGCATTTT. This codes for CASSQSPGQGKQPQHF.

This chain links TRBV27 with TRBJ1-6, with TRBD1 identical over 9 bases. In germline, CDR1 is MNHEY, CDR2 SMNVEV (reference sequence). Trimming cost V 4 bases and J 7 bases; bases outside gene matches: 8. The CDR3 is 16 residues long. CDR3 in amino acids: CASSSRRDRVNSPLHF. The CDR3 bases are TGTGCCAGCAGTTCTAGGCGGGACAGGGTAAATTCACCCCTCCACTTT.

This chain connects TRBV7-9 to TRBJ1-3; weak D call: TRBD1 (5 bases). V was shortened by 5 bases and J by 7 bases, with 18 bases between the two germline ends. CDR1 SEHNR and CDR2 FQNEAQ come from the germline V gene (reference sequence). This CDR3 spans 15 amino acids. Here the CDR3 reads CASSPPDKGFNTIYF. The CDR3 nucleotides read TGTGCCAGCAGCCCTCCGGACAAGGGTTTTAACACCATATATTTT.

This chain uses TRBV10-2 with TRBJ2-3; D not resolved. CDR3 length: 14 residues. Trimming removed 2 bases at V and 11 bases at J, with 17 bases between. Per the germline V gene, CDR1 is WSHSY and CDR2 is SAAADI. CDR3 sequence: CASSETLLRDQQYF. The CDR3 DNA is TGCGCCAGCAGTGAGACCCTATTGCGAGATCAGCAGTATTTT.

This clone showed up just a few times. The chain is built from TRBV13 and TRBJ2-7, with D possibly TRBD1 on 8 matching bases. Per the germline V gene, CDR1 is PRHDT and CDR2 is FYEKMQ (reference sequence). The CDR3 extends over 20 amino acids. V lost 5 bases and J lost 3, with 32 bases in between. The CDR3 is CASSLTPGTDRGGFGYEQYF. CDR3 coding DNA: TGTGCCAGCAGCCTAACGCCCGGAACTGACAGGGGAGGGTTCGGCTACGAGCAGTACTTC.

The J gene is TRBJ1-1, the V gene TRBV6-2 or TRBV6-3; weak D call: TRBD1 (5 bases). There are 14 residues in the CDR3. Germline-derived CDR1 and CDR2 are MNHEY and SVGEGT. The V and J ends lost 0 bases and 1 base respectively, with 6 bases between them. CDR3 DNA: TGTGCCAGCAGTTACTCGACAGAGAACACTGAAGCTTTCTTT. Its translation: CASSYSTENTEAFF.

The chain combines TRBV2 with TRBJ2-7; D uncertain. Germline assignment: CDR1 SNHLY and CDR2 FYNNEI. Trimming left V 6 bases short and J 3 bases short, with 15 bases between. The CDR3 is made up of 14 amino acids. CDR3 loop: CASRLALEDYEQYF. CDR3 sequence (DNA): TGTGCCAGCAGGCTTGCGCTTGAAGACTACGAGCAGTACTTC.

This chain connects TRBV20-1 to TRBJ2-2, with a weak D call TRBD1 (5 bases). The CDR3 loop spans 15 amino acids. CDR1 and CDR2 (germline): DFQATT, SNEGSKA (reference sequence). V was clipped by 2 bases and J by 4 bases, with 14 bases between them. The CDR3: CSARPSTARTGELFF. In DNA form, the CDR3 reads TGCAGTGCTAGACCCTCGACAGCCCGCACCGGGGAGCTGTTTTTT.

CDR3 coding DNA: TGCAGTGCTGGCGGCCCGGCTAGCGGGGGGCGAGGCTACGAGCAGTACTTC. Encoded protein: CSAGGPASGGRGYEQYF. The rearrangement links TRBV20-1 to TRBJ2-7, with 11 positions matching TRBD2. The germline gives CDR1 DFQATT, CDR2 SNEGSKA (reference sequence). This CDR3 is built from 17 residues. Trimming took 5 bases from V and 3 from J; bases not matched to a gene: 15.

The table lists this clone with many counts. DNA of the CDR3: TGTGCCAGCAAGGAGGTTGGACAGGACAGCTCCTACGAGCAGTACTTC. It translates to CASKEVGQDSSYEQYF. The chain links TRBV2 to TRBJ2-7; 7 positions match TRBD1. Germline loops: CDR1 SNHLY, CDR2 FYNNEI. There are 16 residues in the CDR3. The J segment lost 0 bases and the V segment lost 7 bases, leaving 12 bases of the junction unmatched.